The following is a T cell receptor beta chain sequence with its context. This record comes from a study of T cell responses to AZD1222 COVID-19 vaccine. The data were produced by immunoSEQ multiplex PCR, yet TCRdb's version contains in-frame clones alone and is incomplete. The sample comprises about 160,000 clones, around 90% of which are singletons, and 1.9% rests with the top ten. CDR1 is MNHNY and CDR2 is SVGAGI in the germline V gene (reference sequence). This CDR3 spans 14 amino acids. With V trimmed by 5 bases and J by 5 bases, 5 bases remained unmatched. The receptor was isolated from an adult in good health. The chain is built from TRBV6-6 and TRBJ1-5; TRBD1 matches at 8 bases. The starting material was peripheral blood, obtained on day 0 of AZD1222 vaccination. The CDR3 loop reads CASSPGGADQPQHF. The CDR3 DNA reads as TGTGCCAGCAGTCCAGGGGGCGCAGATCAGCCCCAGCATTTT.